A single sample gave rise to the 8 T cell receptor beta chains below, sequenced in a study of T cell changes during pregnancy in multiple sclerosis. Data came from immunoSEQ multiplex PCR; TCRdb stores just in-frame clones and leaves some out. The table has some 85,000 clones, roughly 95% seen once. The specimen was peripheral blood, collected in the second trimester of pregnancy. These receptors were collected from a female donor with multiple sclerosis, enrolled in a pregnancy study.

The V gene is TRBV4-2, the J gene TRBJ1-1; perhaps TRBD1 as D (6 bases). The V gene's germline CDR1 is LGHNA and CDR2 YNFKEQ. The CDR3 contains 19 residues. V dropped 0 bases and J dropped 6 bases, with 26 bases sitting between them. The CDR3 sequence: CASSQEPGGGGGDISEAFF. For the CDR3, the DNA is TGTGCCAGCAGCCAAGAGCCGGGCGGGGGTGGCGGGGACATCTCTGAAGCTTTCTTT.

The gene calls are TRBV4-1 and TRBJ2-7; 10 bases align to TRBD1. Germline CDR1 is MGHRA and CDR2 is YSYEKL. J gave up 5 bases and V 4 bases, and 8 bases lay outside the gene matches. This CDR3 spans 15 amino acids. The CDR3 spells CASSRTGTGDDEQYF. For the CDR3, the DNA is TGCGCCAGCAGCCGAACCGGGACAGGGGACGACGAGCAGTACTTC.

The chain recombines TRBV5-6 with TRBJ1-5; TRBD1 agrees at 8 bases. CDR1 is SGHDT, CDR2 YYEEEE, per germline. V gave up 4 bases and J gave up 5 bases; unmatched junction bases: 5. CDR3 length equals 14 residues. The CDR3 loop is CASSLGTGDQPQHF. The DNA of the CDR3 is TGTGCCAGCAGCCTGGGGACAGGAGATCAGCCCCAGCATTTT.

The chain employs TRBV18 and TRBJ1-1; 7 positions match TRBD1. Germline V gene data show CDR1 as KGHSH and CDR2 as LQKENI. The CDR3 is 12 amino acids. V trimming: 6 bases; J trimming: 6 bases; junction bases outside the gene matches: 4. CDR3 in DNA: TGTGCCAGCTCCCGGGACAGTCCTGAAGCTTTCTTT. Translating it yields CASSRDSPEAFF.

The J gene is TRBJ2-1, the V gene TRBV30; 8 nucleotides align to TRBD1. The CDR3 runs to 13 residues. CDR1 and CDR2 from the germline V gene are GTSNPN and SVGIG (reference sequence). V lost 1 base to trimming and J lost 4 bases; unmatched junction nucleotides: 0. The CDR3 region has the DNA TGTGCCTGGAGTGGGACAGGGTACAATGAGCAGTTCTTC. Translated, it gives CAWSGTGYNEQFF.

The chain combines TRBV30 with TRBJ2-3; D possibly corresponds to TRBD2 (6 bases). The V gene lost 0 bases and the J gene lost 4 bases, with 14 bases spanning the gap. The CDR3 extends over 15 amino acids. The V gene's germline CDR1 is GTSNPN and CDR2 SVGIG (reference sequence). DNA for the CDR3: TGTGCCTGGAGTGTACGGTCTAGCGATGCAGATACGCAGTATTTT. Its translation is CAWSVRSSDADTQYF.

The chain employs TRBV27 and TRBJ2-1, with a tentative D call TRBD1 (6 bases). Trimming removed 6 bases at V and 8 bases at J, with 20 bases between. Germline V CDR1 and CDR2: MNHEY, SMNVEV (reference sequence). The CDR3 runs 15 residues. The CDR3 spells CASSPKGVFMDEQFF. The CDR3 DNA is TGTGCCAGCAGCCCGAAGGGGGTTTTCATGGATGAGCAGTTCTTC.

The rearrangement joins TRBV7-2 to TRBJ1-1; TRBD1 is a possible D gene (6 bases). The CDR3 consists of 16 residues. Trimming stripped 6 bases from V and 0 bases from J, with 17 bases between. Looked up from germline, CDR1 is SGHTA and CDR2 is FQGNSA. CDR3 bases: TGTGCCAGCAGAACCAGGGGTATGATCGTGAACACTGAAGCTTTCTTT. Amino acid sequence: CASRTRGMIVNTEAFF.